This T cell receptor (beta chain) was found in a study of T cell responses to AZD1222 COVID-19 vaccine. Overall study results and limits: Dominant CD4 TCR responses targeted spike regions 160-218 and 743-854.

About this clone: Antigen specificity is unknown.

TCRdb's table, derived via immunoSEQ multiplex PCR, lists solely in-frame clones and lacks some. The repertoire includes about 140,000 clones, 90% of them detected once, and around 3.7% sits in the top ten. Trimming shortened V by 4 bases and J by 4 bases, and 14 bases separated the two germline ends. The CDR3 loop spans 14 amino acids. Germline V gene sequence: CDR1 SGDLS, CDR2 YYNGEE. The V call is TRBV9, the J call TRBJ1-2, with a weak D call TRBD1 (6 bases). The sequence was obtained from an adult in good health. The specimen comprised peripheral blood, sampled on day 0 of AZD1222 vaccination. The CDR3 spells CASSLGGGTYGYTF. CDR3 nucleotide sequence: TGTGCCAGCAGCCTAGGGGGGGGAACCTATGGCTACACCTTC.